Sequencing of this T cell receptor (beta chain) was carried out in a study of blood T cell repertoires in COVID-19 (dated by TCRdb to the early 2020s). With respect to the entire study: Samples covering the acute and convalescent phases of COVID-19 were provided by collaborators in the United States, Italy and Spain. The material from the prospective study consisted of cDNA or gDNA derived from T cells, B-cell-depleted T cells, or PBMCs. Subjects who had been exposed to COVID-19, were actively infected with it, or had recovered from it provided the deeply sampled blood TCRbeta repertoires that made up the dataset. The repertoires were released in a freely available public database meant as a resource for research on the immune response to SARS-CoV-2. Samples were obtained from the ongoing ImmuneRACE study (first 160 participants) and from 1,254 subjects provided by 6 global collaborators. A de-identified subject ID, COVID-19 status, age in years and sex were almost always included in the sample metadata. Where available, HLA class I and class II types were obtained from metadata supplied by the sample provider rather than from assay-based typing. What the research found in general, with its limitations: The amount of clinical and demographic metadata varied by source and participant and was provided uncurated.

Relative to germline, V is missing 4 bases and J is missing 4 bases, with 14 bases of the junction outside any gene match. CDR3 length: 19 amino acids, cysteine to phenylalanine. The CDR3 DNA has 57 bases and is translated from base 1. According to the germline V gene, CDR1 reads SNHLY and CDR2 reads FYNNEI. The immunoSEQ Assay, a bias-controlled multiplex PCR, was used to amplify TCRbeta CDR3 regions from genomic DNA. In the original analysis: Nucleated cell counts per sample were estimated from amplification of reference gene primers within the assay. Sequence reads were collapsed and filtered to measure the absolute abundance of every unique TCRbeta CDR3 rearrangement. Productive Simpson clonality was computed per sample as the square root of Simpson's diversity index over productive rearrangements. What TCRdb holds here is the immuneACCESS table cut down to in-frame rearrangements. Part of the clones is not present; checked against another copy, under half of the missing clones reflect an unresolved V gene, and the others are unexplained. V, J and clone size derive from that table, while D and trimming were established from the DNA sequence. This sample gives more than 100,000 clones in total; 70% to 90% of them show up just once. 3.5% of the sample is in the top ten clones.

Whole blood was collected in K2EDTA tubes by collaborating institutions according to the institutions' own protocols. For TCRbeta analysis, collaborators shipped samples in one of three forms: frozen whole blood, isolated PBMCs, or DNA extracted from either of those sample types. Regarding this clone: Its recognized antigen is unknown. No clone much larger than this one lies a single base away; base qualities are absent.

The source is a woman aged 60-75 years with acute or convalescent COVID-19. The sequence is built from TRBV2 and TRBJ2-2; 11 bases in the junction line up with TRBD1. Sequencing used peripheral blood. CDR3 sequence: CASSGIGQGAFGGTGELFF. The DNA is TGTGCCAGCAGTGGTATCGGACAGGGGGCCTTCGGCGGCACCGGGGAGCTGTTTTTT.